This T cell receptor (beta chain) was captured by sequencing in a study of control samples from healthy donors and cancer patients. The CDR3 has 15 residues. V was pared by 0 bases and J by 0 bases, with 7 bases between. The V gene's germline CDR1 is SGHDT and CDR2 YYEEEE. The method was immunoSEQ multiplex PCR; TCRdb's version includes in-frame clones alone and lacks a portion of them. The repertoire has 150,000 to 190,000 clones, approximately 93% of them found once; the top ten carry more than 2%. Sequenced sample: blood. The TCR comes from a man over 45 in good health. The rearrangement joins TRBV5-6 to TRBJ2-4, with D uncertain. CDR3 residues: CASSLDSLAKNIQYF. The CDR3 DNA reads TGTGCCAGCAGCTTGGACAGCCTAGCCAAAAACATTCAGTACTTC.